Below, 8 T cell receptor beta chains from the same sample are listed, as sequenced in a study of post-analysis software for immune sequencing data. These receptors' antigens are unknown. Presence of unique molecular identifiers characterized the TCR beta cDNA libraries. MiXCR, run by TCRdb on the PCR reads, gives a single entry per CDR3 protein. The sample shows some 800,000 distinct CDR3 sequences, about 43% of them seen only once. The study's findings and limits: The five TRBV segments detected at higher frequency in patients than in controls included TRBV5-6, TRBV5-1 and TRBV20-1.

Sequencing was carried out using blood. The receptors stem from a girl aged 10-17 years with multiple sclerosis.

The chain employs TRBV3-1 and TRBJ2-1; D might be TRBD2 (6 bases). This CDR3 spans 18 amino acids. Deletions cut 1 base from V and 7 bases from J, with 23 bases between. Germline assignment: CDR1 LGHDT and CDR2 YNNKEL (reference sequence). The CDR3 bases are TGTGCCAGCAGCCAAGCCCCCCTACTAGCTCGGGGTGGGAATGAGCAGTTCTTC. It codes for CASSQAPLLARGGNEQFF.

CDR3 amino acids: CSVSPTETQYF. For the CDR3, the DNA is TGCAGCGTTTCCCCGACAGAGACCCAGTACTTC. The rearrangement joins TRBV29-1 to TRBJ2-5, with D uncertain. CDR1 is SQVTM and CDR2 is ANQGSEA in the germline V gene. The V end was cut by 5 bases, the J end by 4 bases, with 8 bases between. The CDR3 covers 11 residues. The whole variable domain, remainder taken from reference TRBV29-1 and TRBJ2-5, is SAVISQKPSRDICQRGTSLTIQCQVDSQVTMMFWYRQQPGQSLTLIATANQGSEATYESGFVIDKFPISRPNLTFSTLTVSNMSPEDSSIYLCSVSPTETQYFGPGTRLLVL.

This clonotype was found once. The rearrangement uses TRBV20-1 and TRBJ2-1, with D maybe TRBD2 (5 bases). In germline, CDR1 is DFQATT, CDR2 SNEGSKA (reference sequence). V was shortened by 5 bases and J by 12 bases, with 14 bases between the two germline ends. The CDR3 consists of 11 residues. This CDR3 reads CSADSQRRQFF. In DNA form, the CDR3 reads TGCAGTGCTGATAGCCAGCGGCGGCAGTTCTTC.

There are a few counts of this clonotype. This sequence joins TRBV24-1 and TRBJ2-1; 9 bases map to TRBD1. Germline CDR1 reads KGHDR; CDR2 reads SFDVKD. The CDR3 extends over 15 amino acids. The junction had 3 bases not matched to a gene; V was cut back by 3 bases and J by 4 bases. The CDR3 DNA reads TGTGCCACCAGTGATGAACAGGGGGCGTACAATGAGCAGTTCTTC. As protein: CATSDEQGAYNEQFF.

This clonotype was detected only once. The CDR3 bases are TGTGCCAGCAGCCAAGTTCAGTTGGGGACTAGCGGCTACGAGCAGTACTTC. This translates into CASSQVQLGTSGYEQYF. This chain connects TRBV3-1 to TRBJ2-7; 11 nucleotides line up with TRBD2. In germline, CDR1 is LGHDT, CDR2 YNNKEL (reference sequence). The V gene end was trimmed by 1 base and the J gene end by 3 bases; junction bases not matched to a gene: 8. The CDR3 length is 17 residues.

A few counts support this clonotype. One end of the junction fails to match germline, which may point to a read error. This sequence joins TRBV7-7 and TRBJ2-1; 9 positions agree with TRBD1. The CDR3 spans 15 residues. Germline V gene data show CDR1 as SSHAT and CDR2 as FNYEAQ (reference sequence). This chain's CDR3 is CASSPSGQGYNEQFF. The CDR3 region has the DNA TGTGCTAGCAGCCCGTCGGGACAGGGTTACAATGAGCAGTTCTTC.

J is TRBJ1-2 and V is TRBV2, with D unclear. The CDR3 is 14 amino acids. Germline V gene data show CDR1 as SNHLY and CDR2 as FYNNEI. V was trimmed by 11 bases and J by 8 bases, leaving 24 bases between them. The CDR3 sequence: CADLGGITGSGYTF. The CDR3 nucleotides read TGTGCCGACCTAGGAGGGATAACTGGGAGCGGCTACACCTTC.

The gene calls are TRBV28 and TRBJ2-1, with TRBD2 matching over 13 bases. Looked up from germline, CDR1 is MDHEN and CDR2 is SYDVKM. The V segment lost 3 bases and the J segment 0 bases; nucleotides outside the gene matches: 5. The CDR3 has 18 residues. Written as DNA, the CDR3 is TGTGCCAGCAGTTTTCGACTAGCGGGAGGCAACTCCTACAATGAGCAGTTCTTC. Its protein product is CASSFRLAGGNSYNEQFF. The variable domain in full, completed from reference TRBV28 and TRBJ2-1, reads DVKVTQSSRYLVKRTGEKVFLECVQDMDHENMFWYRQDPGLGLRLIYFSYDVKMKEKGDIPEGYSVSREKKERFSLILESASTNQTSMYLCASSFRLAGGNSYNEQFFGPGTRLTVL.